These 5 T cell receptor beta chains originate from one sample sequenced in a study of blood T cell repertoires in COVID-19. Produced via immunoSEQ multiplex PCR; TCRdb's table is partial and in-frame only. The sample gives around 180,000 clones, 75% to 85% of which show up once; more than 10% is in the top ten. The sequenced sample consisted of peripheral blood. The receptors shown here come from a woman older than 75 with COVID-19, enrolled during active disease.

The chain is built from TRBV5-8 and TRBJ2-1; TRBD2 aligns across 12 bases. Germline-derived CDR1 and CDR2 are SGHTS and YDEGEE. The trim removed 3 bases at V and 6 bases at J, leaving 13 bases unmatched. The CDR3 is 18 residues long. CDR3 sequence reads: CASSYITWTSGDSNEQFF. The CDR3 DNA reads TGTGCCAGCAGCTACATAACGTGGACTAGCGGGGATTCCAATGAGCAGTTCTTC. Using reference TRBV5-8 and TRBJ2-1 for the parts outside the CDR3, the full variable domain is EAGVTQSPTHLIKTRGQQATLRCSPISGHTSVYWYQQALGLGLQFLLWYDEGEERNRGNFPPRFSGRQFPNYSSELNVNALELEDSALYLCASSYITWTSGDSNEQFFGPGTRLTVL.

The CDR3 here is CASSFGNRVGQETQYF. CDR3 nucleotide sequence: TGTGCCAGCAGTTTTGGGAACAGGGTCGGCCAAGAGACCCAGTACTTC. The gene calls are TRBV28 and TRBJ2-5; tentative D call: TRBD1 (6 bases). The CDR3 spans 16 residues. Trimming stripped 3 bases from V and 1 base from J, with 15 bases between. The germline V gene has CDR1 MDHEN and CDR2 SYDVKM. The variable domain in full, completed from reference TRBV28 and TRBJ2-5, reads DVKVTQSSRYLVKRTGEKVFLECVQDMDHENMFWYRQDPGLGLRLIYFSYDVKMKEKGDIPEGYSVSREKKERFSLILESASTNQTSMYLCASSFGNRVGQETQYFGPGTRLLVL.

This clone was found once. This rearrangement joins TRBV5-4 to TRBJ1-1, with a weak D call TRBD1 (5 bases). The CDR3 spans 16 residues. Germline V lookup: CDR1 SGHNT, CDR2 YYREEE (reference sequence). V was pared by 0 bases and J by 1 base, with 13 bases between. Here the CDR3 DNA reads TGTGCCAGCAGCTTGGGCGGTGGTGACAGGAACACTGAAGCTTTCTTT. Translated: CASSLGGGDRNTEAFF.

In this sample, this clone turned up once. The V and J genes are TRBV15 and TRBJ2-3; tentatively, D is TRBD1 (5 bases). Trimming took off 6 bases at V and 3 bases at J, with 16 bases between the two ends. The germline gives CDR1 LNHNV, CDR2 YYDKDF (reference sequence). CDR3 length: 15 amino acids. The CDR3 protein is CATRKGSGWTDTQYF. In nucleotides, the CDR3 is TGTGCCACCAGAAAAGGGTCAGGGTGGACAGATACGCAGTATTTT.

J is TRBJ1-2 and V is TRBV3-1 (or the pseudogene TRBV3-2), with TRBD1 identical over 7 bases. The V gene end was trimmed by 6 bases and the J gene end by 3 bases; junction bases not matched to a gene: 10. This CDR3 has 15 residues. Germline loops: CDR1 LGHDT, CDR2 YNNKEL (reference sequence). CDR3 sequence (DNA): TGTGCCAGCAGGAGGCAAGGGGGCGCAGACTATGGCTACACCTTC. The encoded protein is CASRRQGGADYGYTF.